The 12 T cell receptor beta chains below all came from one sample that was sequenced in a study of regulatory T cells in long-lasting Graves disease. This sample's time point: newly diagnosed GD, antithyroid drugs for less than 3 months. After RNA was extracted from PBMCs, the TCR library was made from it. The authors built TCR beta libraries using iRepertoire HTBI primers and Arm-PCR of CDR3 regions. TCRdb re-analysed the multiplex PCR reads in MiXCR, keeping a single row per CDR3 protein. The profile shows more than 300,000 distinct CDR3 sequences, over 9.5% of them singletons. These data were also reused for a study on T cells in Graves' hyperthyroidism and ophthalmopathy.

The source was peripheral blood mononuclear cells (PBMCs), collected at new diagnosis, from a patient treated with antithyroid drugs. These receptors were obtained from a woman under 30 with Graves disease.

This clonotype was seen a handful of times. This rearrangement joins TRBV20-1 to TRBJ2-5; D is perhaps TRBD1 or TRBD2 (5 bases each). The V gene lost 3 bases and the J gene lost 3 bases, with 8 bases spanning the gap. The CDR3 length is 12 residues. CDR1 and CDR2 (germline): DFQATT, SNEGSKA (reference sequence). The CDR3 is CSASRGEETQYF. CDR3 sequence (DNA): TGCAGTGCTAGTAGGGGAGAAGAGACCCAGTACTTC.

A few counts support this clonotype. The CDR3 protein is CSASRRLNQPQHF. In DNA form, the CDR3 reads TGCAGTGCTAGTCGACGGCTGAATCAGCCCCAGCATTTT. This sequence joins TRBV20-1 and TRBJ1-5; D uncertain. In germline, CDR1 is DFQATT, CDR2 SNEGSKA (reference sequence). CDR3 length equals 13 residues. Trimming took 3 bases from V and 4 from J, leaving 10 bases between them.

This clonotype was counted ten times or more. The chain employs TRBV10-3 and TRBJ2-7; D might be TRBD2 (6 bases). V was cut by 3 bases and J by 8 bases, with 11 bases left in between. Germline CDR1 ENHRY, CDR2 SYGVKD. The CDR3 totals 12 residues. The CDR3 loop reads CAISETGGKQYF. The DNA for the CDR3 is TGTGCCATCAGTGAAACGGGCGGGAAGCAGTACTTC.

This clonotype has just a few counts. V is TRBV5-4 and J is TRBJ2-4, with TRBD1 as a possible D gene (7 bases). V was clipped by 4 bases and J by 7 bases, with 21 bases between them. Germline V gene sequence: CDR1 SGHNT, CDR2 YYREEE (reference sequence). This CDR3 has 16 amino acids. CDR3: CASSVSTGRRVNIQYF. The CDR3 region has the DNA TGTGCCAGCAGCGTATCGACAGGGCGGAGGGTTAACATTCAGTACTTC.

This clonotype was picked up many times. The chain carries TRBV4-3 and TRBJ2-2; no firm D call. Between the trimmed V and J ends, which lost 1 base and 6 bases, there was a span of 9 bases. The germline CDR1 and CDR2 sequences are LGHNA and YSLEER. The CDR3 totals 14 residues. The CDR3 sequence is CASSQGPLPGELFF. The CDR3 DNA follows: TGCGCCAGCAGCCAAGGGCCCCTTCCCGGGGAGCTGTTTTTT.

The chain carries TRBV5-5 and TRBJ2-5; 7 nucleotides match TRBD2. Germline V lookup: CDR1 SGHKS, CDR2 YYEKEE (reference sequence). The J segment lost 4 bases and the V segment lost 4 bases, leaving 7 bases of the junction unmatched. This CDR3 is built from 14 residues. The CDR3 region has the DNA TGTGCCAGCAGCAACGGACTAGTTCTAGAGACCCAGTACTTC. This codes for CASSNGLVLETQYF. Using reference TRBV5-5 and TRBJ2-5 for the parts outside the CDR3, the full variable domain is DAGVTQSPTHLIKTRGQQVTLRCSPISGHKSVSWYQQVLGQGPQFIFQYYEKEERGRGNFPDRFSARQFPNYSSELNVNALLLGDSALYLCASSNGLVLETQYFGPGTRLLVL.

This clonotype was counted ten times or more. This rearrangement joins TRBV11-2 to TRBJ1-1; TRBD1 might be the D (6 bases). Deletions cut 5 bases from V and 6 bases from J, with 19 bases between. Germline assignment: CDR1 SGHAT and CDR2 FQNNGV. The CDR3 is made up of 15 amino acids. CDR3 DNA: TGTGCCAGCAGCGCGTACAGGGTCTATCGTGCTGAAGCTTTCTTT. This codes for CASSAYRVYRAEAFF.

This clonotype was seen repeatedly, ten times or more. The chain combines TRBV13 with TRBJ2-5; TRBD2 agrees at 8 bases. J was trimmed by 3 bases and V by 3 bases; bases with no gene match: 18. CDR3 length: 19 residues. Germline CDR1 reads PRHDT; CDR2 reads FYEKMQ (reference sequence). CDR3 sequence: CASSFSRRNSGDMKETQYF. Here the CDR3 DNA reads TGTGCCAGCAGCTTTTCTCGGAGGAATAGCGGGGATATGAAAGAGACCCAGTACTTC.

Ten or more counts support this clonotype. The chain joins TRBV11-2 to TRBJ1-2; no definite D call. This CDR3 contains 13 residues. The V gene's germline CDR1 is SGHAT and CDR2 FQNNGV. V was shortened by 5 bases and J by 4 bases, with 11 bases between the two germline ends. The CDR3 sequence is CASSHVDPYGYTF. The CDR3 bases are TGTGCCAGCAGCCACGTTGATCCCTATGGCTACACCTTC.

This clonotype came up many times. The chain joins TRBV2 to TRBJ1-5; perhaps TRBD1 as D (5 bases). The CDR3 has 14 amino acids. The V and J ends lost 1 base and 4 bases respectively, with 8 bases between them. Germline V lookup: CDR1 SNHLY, CDR2 FYNNEI. The CDR3 reads CASSEGQPNQPQHF. The CDR3, as DNA: TGTGCCAGCAGTGAAGGACAGCCAAATCAGCCCCAGCATTTT.

This clonotype turned up a few times. The chain recombines TRBV6-1 with TRBJ2-7; possibly TRBD1 for D (6 bases). V lost 5 bases to trimming and J lost 1 base, with 15 bases between them. CDR1 and CDR2 from the germline V gene are MNHNS and SASEGT. The CDR3 runs to 15 residues. Here the CDR3 reads CASSPTGGGSYEQYV. CDR3 coding DNA: TGTGCCAGCAGTCCGACAGGCGGAGGTTCCTACGAGCAGTACGTC.

This clonotype was seen ten or more times. The chain links TRBV28 to TRBJ2-3, with 8 bases matching TRBD2. This CDR3 comprises 19 residues. The V segment lost 1 base and the J segment 4 bases; nucleotides outside the gene matches: 16. CDR1 and CDR2 from the germline V gene are MDHEN and SYDVKM. Here the CDR3 reads CASSLYRVAGPNGPDTQYF. The CDR3 nucleotides are TGTGCCAGCAGTTTATATCGGGTAGCGGGACCGAACGGTCCAGATACGCAGTATTTT.